The T cell receptor (beta chain) described here comes from a study of control samples from healthy donors and cancer patients. Germline-derived CDR1 and CDR2 are SQVTM and ANQGSEA. Trimming left V 3 bases short and J 2 bases short, with 10 bases between. The CDR3 consists of 13 residues. Profiling relied on immunoSEQ multiplex PCR, and the TCRdb table lists in-frame clones only, not all of them. The data contain around 170,000 clones, almost 90% of them seen just once; the ten biggest clones take up approximately 4.9%. The receptor comes from a woman in her 30s in good health. Sequencing was done on a sample of blood. The chain links TRBV29-1 to TRBJ1-1; D might be TRBD1 (5 bases). CDR3 residues: CSVDRGGNTEAFF. CDR3 nucleotides: TGCAGCGTTGATCGGGGGGGAAACACTGAAGCTTTCTTT.